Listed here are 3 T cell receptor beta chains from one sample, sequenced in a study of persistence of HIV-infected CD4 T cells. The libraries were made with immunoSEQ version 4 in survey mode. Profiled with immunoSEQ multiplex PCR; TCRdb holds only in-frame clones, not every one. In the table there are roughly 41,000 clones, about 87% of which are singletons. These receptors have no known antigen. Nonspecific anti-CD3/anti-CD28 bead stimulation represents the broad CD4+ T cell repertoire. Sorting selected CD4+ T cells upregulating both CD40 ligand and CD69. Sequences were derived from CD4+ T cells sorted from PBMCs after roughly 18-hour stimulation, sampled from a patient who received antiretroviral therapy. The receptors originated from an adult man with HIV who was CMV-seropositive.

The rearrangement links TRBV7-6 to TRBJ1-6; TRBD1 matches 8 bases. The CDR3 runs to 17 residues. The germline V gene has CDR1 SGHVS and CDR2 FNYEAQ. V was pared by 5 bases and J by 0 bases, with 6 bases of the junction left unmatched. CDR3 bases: TGTGCCAGCAGCACAATACAGGGGGTCTCCTATAATTCACCCCTCCACTTT. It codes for CASSTIQGVSYNSPLHF.

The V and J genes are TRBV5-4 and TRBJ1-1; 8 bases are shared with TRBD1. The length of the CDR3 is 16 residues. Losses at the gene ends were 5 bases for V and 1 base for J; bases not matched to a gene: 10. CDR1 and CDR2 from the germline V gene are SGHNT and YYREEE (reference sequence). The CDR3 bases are TGTGCCAGCAGTCCTCTCCAGGGGGCCTCGAACACTGAAGCTTTCTTT. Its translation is CASSPLQGASNTEAFF.

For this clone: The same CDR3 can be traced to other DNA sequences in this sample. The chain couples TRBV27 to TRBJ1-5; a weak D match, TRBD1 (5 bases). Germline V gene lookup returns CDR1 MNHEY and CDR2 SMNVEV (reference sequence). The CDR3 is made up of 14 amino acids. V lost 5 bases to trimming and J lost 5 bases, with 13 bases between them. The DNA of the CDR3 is TGTGCCAGCAGTCGAAGGGGCCCTTATCAGCCCCAGCATTTT. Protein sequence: CASSRRGPYQPQHF.